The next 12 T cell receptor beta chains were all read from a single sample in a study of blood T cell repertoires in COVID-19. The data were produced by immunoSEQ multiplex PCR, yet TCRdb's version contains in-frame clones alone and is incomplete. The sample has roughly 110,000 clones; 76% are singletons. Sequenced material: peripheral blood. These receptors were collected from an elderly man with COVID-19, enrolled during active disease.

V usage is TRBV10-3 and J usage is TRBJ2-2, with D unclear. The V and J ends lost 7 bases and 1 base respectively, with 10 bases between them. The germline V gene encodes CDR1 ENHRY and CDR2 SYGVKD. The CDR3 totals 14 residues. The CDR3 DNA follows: TGTGCCATCAATGGAGCGAGGAACACCGGGGAGCTGTTTTTT. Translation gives CAINGARNTGELFF.

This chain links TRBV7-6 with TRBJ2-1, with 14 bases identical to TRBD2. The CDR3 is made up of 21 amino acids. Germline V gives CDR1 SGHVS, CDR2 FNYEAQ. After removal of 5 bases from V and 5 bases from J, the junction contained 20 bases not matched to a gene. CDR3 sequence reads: CASSPLPGLAGDYSYNNEQFF. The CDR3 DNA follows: TGTGCCAGCAGCCCACTCCCGGGACTAGCGGGAGACTATTCCTACAACAATGAGCAGTTCTTC.

The CDR3 spells CASSEPGQGTRETQYF. In DNA, the CDR3 is TGTGCCAGCAGTGAACCCGGACAGGGAACAAGGGAGACCCAGTACTTC. This chain links TRBV6-1 with TRBJ2-5, with 8 bases matching TRBD1. Germline V gene lookup returns CDR1 MNHNS and CDR2 SASEGT. CDR3 size: 16 residues. J lost 5 bases, V lost 2 bases, and 10 bases had no gene match.

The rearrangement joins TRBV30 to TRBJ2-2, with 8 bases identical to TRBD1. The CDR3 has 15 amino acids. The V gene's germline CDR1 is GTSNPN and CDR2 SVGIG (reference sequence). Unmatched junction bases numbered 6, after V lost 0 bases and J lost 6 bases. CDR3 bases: TGTGCCTGGAGTGTTAGGGCAGGGGGCGCCGGGGAGCTGTTTTTT. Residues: CAWSVRAGGAGELFF.

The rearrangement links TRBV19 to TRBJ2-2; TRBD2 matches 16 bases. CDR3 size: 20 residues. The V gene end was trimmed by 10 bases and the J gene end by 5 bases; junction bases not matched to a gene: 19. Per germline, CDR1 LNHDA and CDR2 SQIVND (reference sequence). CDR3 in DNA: TGTGCCATTGATCATAGTCGAGGGACTAGCGGGAGGGAGGGGACCGGGGAGCTGTTTTTT. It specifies CAIDHSRGTSGREGTGELFF. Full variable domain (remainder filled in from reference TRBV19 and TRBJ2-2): DGGITQSPKYLFRKEGQNVTLSCEQNLNHDAMYWYRQDPGQGLRLIYYSQIVNDFQKGDIAEGYSVSREKKESFPLTVTSAQKNPTAFYLCAIDHSRGTSGREGTGELFFGEGSRLTVL.

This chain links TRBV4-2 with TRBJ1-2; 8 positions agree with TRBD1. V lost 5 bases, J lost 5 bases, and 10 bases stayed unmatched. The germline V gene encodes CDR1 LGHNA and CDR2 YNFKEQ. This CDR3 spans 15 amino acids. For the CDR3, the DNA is TGTGCCAGCAGCGAACAATACCGACAGGGGTATGGCTACACCTTC. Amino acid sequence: CASSEQYRQGYGYTF.

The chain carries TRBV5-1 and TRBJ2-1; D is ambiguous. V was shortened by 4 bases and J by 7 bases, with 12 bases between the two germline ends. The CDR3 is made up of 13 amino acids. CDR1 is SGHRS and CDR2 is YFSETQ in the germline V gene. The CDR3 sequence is CASSQGPGNEQFF. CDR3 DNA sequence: TGCGCCAGCAGCCAAGGCCCCGGGAATGAGCAGTTCTTC.

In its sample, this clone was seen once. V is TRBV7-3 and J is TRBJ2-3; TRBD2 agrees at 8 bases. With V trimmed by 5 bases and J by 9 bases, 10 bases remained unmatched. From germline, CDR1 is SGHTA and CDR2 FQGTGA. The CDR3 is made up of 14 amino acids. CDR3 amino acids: CASSQGTSGATQYF. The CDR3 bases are TGTGCCAGCAGCCAAGGGACTAGTGGGGCCACGCAGTATTTT. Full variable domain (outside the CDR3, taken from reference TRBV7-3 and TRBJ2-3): GAGVSQTPSNKVTEKGKYVELRCDPISGHTALYWYRQSLGQGPEFLIYFQGTGAADDSGLPNDRFFAVRPEGSVSTLKIQRTERGDSAVYLCASSQGTSGATQYFGPGTRLTVL.

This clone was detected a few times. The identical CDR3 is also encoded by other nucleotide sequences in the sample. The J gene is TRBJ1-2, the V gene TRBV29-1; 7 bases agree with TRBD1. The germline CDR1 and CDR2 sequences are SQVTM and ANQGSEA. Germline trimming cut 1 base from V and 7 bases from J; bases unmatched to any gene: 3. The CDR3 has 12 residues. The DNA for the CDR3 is TGCAGCGTTGAAGGACAGGGAGGTGGCTACACCTTC. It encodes CSVEGQGGGYTF.

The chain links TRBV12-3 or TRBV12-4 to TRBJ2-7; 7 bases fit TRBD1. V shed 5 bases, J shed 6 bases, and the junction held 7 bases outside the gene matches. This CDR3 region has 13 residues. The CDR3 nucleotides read TGTGCCAGCAGTCCTGACAGGGAGCGCGAGCAGTACTTC. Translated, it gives CASSPDREREQYF.

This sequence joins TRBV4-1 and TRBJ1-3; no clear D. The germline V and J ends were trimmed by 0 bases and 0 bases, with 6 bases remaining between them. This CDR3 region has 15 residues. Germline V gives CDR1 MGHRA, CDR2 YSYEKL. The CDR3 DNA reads TGCGCCAGCAGCCAAGATAGAGTCTCTGGAAACACCATATATTTT. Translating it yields CASSQDRVSGNTIYF.

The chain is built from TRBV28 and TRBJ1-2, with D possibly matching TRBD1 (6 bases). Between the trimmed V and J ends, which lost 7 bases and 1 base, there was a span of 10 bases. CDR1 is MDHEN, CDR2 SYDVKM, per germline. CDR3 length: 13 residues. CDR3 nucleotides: TGTGCCAGCAATACAGGGTTTAACTATGGCTACACCTTC. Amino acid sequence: CASNTGFNYGYTF.